A selection of T cell receptor beta chains follows, all from one sample in a study of blood T cell repertoires in COVID-19. The data were produced by immunoSEQ multiplex PCR, yet TCRdb's version contains in-frame clones alone and is incomplete. The table includes roughly 120,000 clones, roughly 80% detected once. The sequencing sample was made of peripheral blood. The receptor set was obtained from a man aged 45-65 years with acute or convalescent COVID-19. The CDR3 runs from the conserved cysteine through the conserved F or W. D genes are given only for firm matches. Not every row has a clone size; where given, it reads once, few, many or a size class.

j_call,clone_size,v_call,d_call,cdr3_nt,cdr3_aa
TRBJ2-4,.,TRBV7-2,TRBD2,TGTGCCAGCAGCTTGGGACTAGCGGGGGGTGACATTCAGTACTTC,CASSLGLAGGDIQYF
TRBJ1-6,few,TRBV2,TRBD1,TGTGCCAGCAGTCTGTACGGACAGGGAACGACACCCCTCCACTTT,CASSLYGQGTTPLHF
TRBJ1-4,.,TRBV5-1,.,TGCGCCAGCAGCGCGCGGTTGCAGAATGAAAAACTGTTTTTT,CASSARLQNEKLFF
TRBJ1-1,.,TRBV7-8,.,TGTGCCAGCAGCTTACAGGATAGGACTGAAGCTTTCTTT,CASSLQDRTEAFF
TRBJ2-3,.,TRBV5-4,.,TGTGCCAGCAGCTTGCGGGGAGATACGCAGTATTTT,CASSLRGDTQYF
TRBJ1-6,.,TRBV14,.,TGTGCCAGCAGCCAAGAATCTCAGAATTCACCCCTCCACTTT,CASSQESQNSPLHF
TRBJ2-2,.,TRBV6-5,.,TGTGCCAGCAGTCCCGACAGAAGCACCGGGGAGCTGTTTTTT,CASSPDRSTGELFF
TRBJ2-3,.,TRBV9,TRBD2,TGTGCCAGCACCCCATGGGGCGGGGGGGCCTTGGATACGCAGTATTTT,CASTPWGGGALDTQYF
TRBJ1-2,.,TRBV6-1,TRBD1,TGTGCCAGCAGTGAGACAGGGAGCTATGGCTACACCTTC,CASSETGSYGYTF
TRBJ1-6,.,TRBV3-1/TRBV3-2,TRBD1,TGTGCCAGCAGCCTACGGGACAGTAATTCACCCCTCCACTTT,CASSLRDSNSPLHF
TRBJ2-2,.,TRBV6-6,.,TGTGCCAGCAGGATTACCACAGGGACCGGGGAGCTGTTTTTT,CASRITTGTGELFF
TRBJ2-3,.,TRBV29-1,.,TGCAGCGTTGAAGGCGGGGTAGGCCCAGATACGCAGTATTTT,CSVEGGVGPDTQYF
TRBJ2-1,.,TRBV5-1,TRBD1,TGCGCCAGCAGCACGCCCCCGGGACAGGGGGAGAATGAGCAGTTCTTC,CASSTPPGQGENEQFF
TRBJ2-5,.,TRBV5-1,.,TGCGCCAGCAGCGAACTGGACTCCGCCAGGGAGACCCAGTACTTC,CASSELDSARETQYF